This TCR beta chain was documented in a study of post-analysis software for immune sequencing data. Study context: There were relapsing-remitting, secondary progressive and progressive-relapsing multiple sclerosis among the disease courses included.

Whole-study results and caveats: Five or six TRBV segments were significantly more frequent in patients than in controls. TRBV5-6, TRBV5-1 and TRBV20-1 were among these segments. Diversity measured as normalized Chao1 was significantly lower in multiple sclerosis patients than in controls.

The V segment lost 5 bases and the J segment 0 bases; nucleotides outside the gene matches: 7. Germline-derived CDR1 and CDR2 are SEHNR and FQNEAQ (reference sequence). The CDR3 has 16 residues. With respect to this clonotype: No antigen is known for it.

Each TCR beta cDNA library carried unique molecular identifiers. In TCRdb, the PCR reads were re-called with MiXCR into one record per CDR3 protein. The sample includes roughly 870,000 distinct CDR3 sequences, roughly 50% of them seen just once. V gene TRBV7-9 combines with J gene TRBJ2-7, with TRBD2 identical over 10 bases. The clonotype originates from a girl aged 5-17 years with multiple sclerosis. The sample consisted of blood. CDR3 DNA: TGTGCCAGCAGCGAAACGGGACTAGCGAACTCCTACGAGCAGTACTTC. Residues: CASSETGLANSYEQYF.